This T cell receptor beta chain derives from a study of CD8 T cells in ankylosing spondylitis. This clonotype was seen many times. TCRdb reprocessed the 5' RACE reads via MiXCR and lists one record per CDR3 protein. The repertoire holds some 40,000 distinct CDR3 sequences, with approximately 10% as singletons. The sequenced material came from blood, either unsorted or a sorted T cell fraction (not recorded which). This clonotype originated in a male donor with ankylosing spondylitis or in good health (not recorded which).

CDR3 residues: CSARARTGGDGYTF. CDR3 DNA sequence: TGCAGTGCTAGAGCCAGGACAGGGGGCGATGGCTACACCTTC. The gene calls are TRBV20-1 and TRBJ1-2; 11 nucleotides match TRBD1. The germline gives CDR1 DFQATT, CDR2 SNEGSKA (reference sequence). V gave up 1 base and J gave up 6 bases; unmatched junction bases: 4. CDR3 length: 14 amino acids.